These 32 T cell receptor beta chains came from one sample sequenced in a study of identical twins. TCRdb reprocessed the 5' RACE reads with MiXCR, giving one entry per CDR3 protein. This repertoire shows about 210,000 distinct CDR3 sequences, roughly a tenth found once; its top ten account for 4.5% to 5.5%. The sample consisted of memory (CD45RO+) T cells sorted from blood. These receptors came from a woman between 18 and 30 years old in good health.

This clonotype was counted a few times. The chain uses TRBV18 and TRBJ1-6; D not resolved. The CDR3 spans 15 residues. Germline CDR1 is KGHSH and CDR2 is LQKENI. V dropped 1 base and J dropped 7 bases, with 11 bases sitting between them. CDR3 protein: CASSPQPMDNSPLHF. CDR3 coding DNA: TGTGCCAGCTCACCACAACCTATGGACAATTCACCCCTCCACTTT.

The CDR3 DNA reads as TGTGCCAGCAGCTTTCGAGCAGCCTATGGCTACACCTTC. Encoded protein: CASSFRAAYGYTF. The chain combines TRBV5-6 with TRBJ1-2; D is uncertain. V shed 2 bases and J shed 4 bases, with 9 bases lying between them. CDR1 is SGHDT, CDR2 YYEEEE, per germline. The CDR3 contains 13 residues.

V gene TRBV2 combines with J gene TRBJ2-1; TRBD2 aligns across 12 bases. J lost 5 bases, V lost 6 bases, and 5 bases had no gene match. The CDR3 runs 15 residues. Germline lookup yields CDR1 SNHLY and CDR2 FYNNEI. The CDR3 sequence is CASRPTSGSHNEQFF. The CDR3 DNA sequence: TGTGCCAGCAGGCCGACTAGCGGGAGCCACAATGAGCAGTTCTTC.

This rearrangement joins TRBV11-2 to TRBJ1-1; no clear D gene. The CDR3 has 14 residues. V lost 8 bases and J lost 3, with 16 bases in between. Germline CDR1 is SGHAT and CDR2 is FQNNGV. The CDR3: CASSFNRVDTEAFF. The DNA of the CDR3 is TGTGCCAGCTCCTTTAATCGGGTGGACACTGAAGCTTTCTTT.

The V call is TRBV10-3, the J call TRBJ2-6; D gene ambiguous. CDR3 length: 14 amino acids. V was cut by 3 bases and J by 2 bases, with 5 bases left in between. The germline V gene encodes CDR1 ENHRY and CDR2 SYGVKD. CDR3 in amino acids: CAISDGAGANVLTF. CDR3 in DNA: TGTGCCATCAGTGACGGCGCTGGGGCCAACGTCCTGACTTTC.

This clonotype has a handful of counts. The chain links TRBV20-1 to TRBJ2-3; maybe TRBD2 (5 bases). CDR1 and CDR2 (germline): DFQATT, SNEGSKA (reference sequence). The CDR3 is 15 residues long. Trimming removed 4 bases from V and 2 bases from J, with 16 bases in between. CDR3 region: CSATRTSHNTDTQYF. CDR3 coding DNA: TGCAGTGCTACCCGGACTTCTCATAACACAGATACGCAGTATTTT.

The table lists this clonotype with a few counts. This chain connects TRBV14 to TRBJ2-1, with 7 bases fitting TRBD2. This CDR3 comprises 15 residues. V lost 5 bases to trimming and J lost 8 bases; unmatched junction nucleotides: 12. Germline V lookup: CDR1 SGHDN, CDR2 FVKESK. In DNA form, the CDR3 reads TGTGCCAGCAGCACGCAGCGGGGTTTTACATATGAGCAGTTCTTC. Protein sequence: CASSTQRGFTYEQFF.

The chain is built from TRBV6-5 and TRBJ2-5; D is unresolved. Germline CDR1 is MNHEY and CDR2 is SVGAGI. V was shortened by 4 bases and J by 1 base, with 7 bases between the two germline ends. The CDR3 is made up of 13 amino acids. The CDR3 bases are TGTGCCAGCAGTTCTTGGGTCCAAGAGACCCAGTACTTC. It encodes CASSSWVQETQYF.

The V and J genes are TRBV2 and TRBJ2-2; D perhaps matches TRBD2 (5 bases). The germline V gene encodes CDR1 SNHLY and CDR2 FYNNEI. The germline V and J ends were trimmed by 7 bases and 6 bases, with 15 bases remaining between them. CDR3 length: 14 amino acids. The CDR3 bases are TGTGCCAGCAAGAGGGCGAGTAGCCCCGGGGAGCTGTTTTTT. Protein product: CASKRASSPGELFF.

There are many counts of this clonotype. V gene TRBV5-6 combines with J gene TRBJ1-4; D may be TRBD1 (5 bases). Deletions cut 2 bases from V and 2 bases from J, with 7 bases between. There are 14 residues in the CDR3. The germline CDR1 and CDR2 sequences are SGHDT and YYEEEE. The CDR3 DNA is TGTGCCAGCAGCTTTAGACAGACTAATGAAAAACTGTTTTTT. It is translated as CASSFRQTNEKLFF.

This chain connects TRBV10-3 to TRBJ2-3; 13 nucleotides align to TRBD2. Germline V gene data show CDR1 as ENHRY and CDR2 as SYGVKD. Unmatched junction bases numbered 3, after V lost 2 bases and J lost 7 bases. The CDR3 runs to 15 residues. The chain's CDR3 is CAISEGTSGMYTQYF. DNA for the CDR3: TGTGCCATCAGTGAGGGGACTAGCGGGATGTATACGCAGTATTTT.

Only a few counts were recorded for this clonotype. The V and J genes are TRBV12-3 or TRBV12-4 and TRBJ1-1, with a tentative D call TRBD1 (5 bases). This CDR3 has 13 residues. V lost 3 bases, J lost 5 bases, and 10 bases lay in between. CDR3 loop: CASSLIEGTEAFF. In DNA, the CDR3 is TGTGCCAGCAGTTTGATTGAGGGGACTGAAGCTTTCTTT.

This clonotype was recorded a few times. V gene TRBV3-1 combines with J gene TRBJ2-7; 8 nucleotides agree with TRBD1. CDR3 length: 12 residues. Germline CDR1 LGHDT, CDR2 YNNKEL (reference sequence). The V and J ends lost 5 bases and 13 bases, in that order; junction bases with no gene match: 10. The CDR3 coding sequence is TGTGCCAGCAGCGGACGGACAGGGAACGATTACTTC. Amino acids: CASSGRTGNDYF.

This clonotype was seen many times. The genes are TRBV12-3 or TRBV12-4 and TRBJ1-6, with 9 bases aligning to TRBD1. The CDR3 is made up of 14 amino acids. The trim removed 5 bases at V and 6 bases at J, leaving 2 bases unmatched. The CDR3 sequence: CASSGDRVNSPLHF. The CDR3 nucleotides are TGTGCCAGCAGTGGGGACAGGGTTAATTCACCCCTCCACTTT.

There are a few counts of this clonotype. V usage is TRBV18 and J usage is TRBJ1-3; TRBD1 is a possible D gene (5 bases). V was trimmed by 4 bases and J by 4 bases, leaving 14 bases between them. The CDR3 is made up of 15 amino acids. Germline CDR1 reads KGHSH; CDR2 reads LQKENI. The CDR3 DNA is TGTGCCAGCTCACTCTCCGCAGGGCTCGGAAACACCATATATTTT. As protein: CASSLSAGLGNTIYF.

This clonotype was seen only a few times. This chain connects TRBV18 to TRBJ1-1; D is undetermined. Trimming took 5 bases from V and 5 from J, leaving 9 bases between them. Germline V gives CDR1 KGHSH, CDR2 LQKENI. This CDR3 comprises 12 residues. The CDR3: CASSKPGTEAFF. CDR3 nucleotide sequence: TGTGCCAGCTCAAAACCGGGGACTGAAGCTTTCTTT.

The J gene is TRBJ2-1, the V gene TRBV6-2 or TRBV6-3; perhaps TRBD2 as D (6 bases). CDR1 MNHEY and CDR2 SVGEGT come from the germline V gene. The CDR3 runs to 15 residues. Trimming cost V 7 bases and J 0 bases, with 13 bases left between them. Here the CDR3 DNA reads TGTGCCAGCAACCCGGACGGGGGCTCCTACAATGAGCAGTTCTTC. Translation: CASNPDGGSYNEQFF.

The V call is TRBV11-2, the J call TRBJ2-7; D is possibly TRBD1 (5 bases). Germline lookup yields CDR1 SGHAT and CDR2 FQNNGV. V shed 1 base and J shed 0 bases, with 10 bases lying between them. CDR3 length: 15 amino acids. The CDR3 loop reads CASSLVGQSSYEQYF. The CDR3 nucleotides are TGTGCCAGCAGCTTAGTAGGACAAAGCTCCTACGAGCAGTACTTC.

This clonotype was observed a few times. The rearrangement links TRBV20-1 to TRBJ2-5, with a weak D call TRBD2 (6 bases). There are 12 residues in the CDR3. Germline CDR1 DFQATT, CDR2 SNEGSKA (reference sequence). Trimming removed 3 bases from V and 3 bases from J, with 8 bases in between. For the CDR3, the DNA is TGCAGTGCTAGTAGACTAGAAGAGACCCAGTACTTC. It specifies CSASRLEETQYF.

This clonotype showed up many times. V usage is TRBV7-9 and J usage is TRBJ1-1, with D hard to call. Germline V gene sequence: CDR1 SEHNR, CDR2 FQNEAQ (reference sequence). Trimming shortened V by 1 base and J by 11 bases, and 11 bases separated the two germline ends. This CDR3 spans 12 amino acids. CDR3 sequence: CASSLGGLNAFF. The CDR3 region has the DNA TGTGCCAGCAGCTTAGGGGGTCTGAATGCTTTCTTT.

The rearrangement joins TRBV20-1 to TRBJ1-2; D is unresolved. From germline, CDR1 is DFQATT and CDR2 SNEGSKA (reference sequence). This CDR3 has 16 residues. Trimming left V 3 bases short and J 4 bases short, with 21 bases between. The CDR3 DNA follows: TGCAGTGCTAGCCCTAAGGGCTCCCCCCGGGGCTATGGCTACACCTTC. This gives the protein CSASPKGSPRGYGYTF.

This clonotype was seen ten or more times. The rearrangement links TRBV5-1 to TRBJ2-5, with D unclear. Trimming removed 3 bases from V and 5 bases from J, with 8 bases in between. CDR3 length: 12 amino acids. Germline CDR1 reads SGHRS; CDR2 reads YFSETQ. The DNA for the CDR3 is TGCGCCAGCAGCTATACCGGGGAGACCCAGTACTTC. Its protein is CASSYTGETQYF.

The chain carries TRBV7-2 and TRBJ2-6; D gene unclear. The germline V gene encodes CDR1 SGHTA and CDR2 FQGNSA. Trimming shortened V by 2 bases and J by 1 base, and 6 bases separated the two germline ends. CDR3 length equals 15 residues. The chain's CDR3 is CASSLFDSGANVLTF. The CDR3 region has the DNA TGTGCCAGCAGCTTATTTGATTCTGGGGCCAACGTCCTGACTTTC.

This chain links TRBV6-2 or TRBV6-3 with TRBJ2-3; D not resolved. V was shortened by 6 bases and J by 0 bases, with 19 bases between the two germline ends. Germline CDR1 and CDR2: MNHEY and SVGEGT. This CDR3 comprises 17 residues. CDR3 residues: CASSPLRAAGSTDTQYF. The CDR3 DNA reads as TGTGCCAGCAGCCCCCTCCGCGCAGCCGGGAGCACAGATACGCAGTATTTT.

This clonotype was found a few times. V is TRBV20-1 and J is TRBJ2-1; 12 bases are shared with TRBD2. Germline assignment: CDR1 DFQATT and CDR2 SNEGSKA (reference sequence). There are 13 residues in the CDR3. The V segment lost 8 bases and the J segment 7 bases; nucleotides outside the gene matches: 6. The CDR3 loop reads CSKTSGGSNEQFF. CDR3 sequence (DNA): TGCAGTAAGACTAGCGGGGGTAGTAATGAGCAGTTCTTC.

This clonotype appeared many times. The chain couples TRBV27 to TRBJ2-5; D not resolved. Trimming removed 4 bases from V and 4 bases from J, with 4 bases in between. This CDR3 is 11 amino acids long. CDR1 and CDR2 from the germline V gene are MNHEY and SMNVEV (reference sequence). Written as DNA, the CDR3 is TGTGCCAGCAGTTGGCGAGAGACCCAGTACTTC. Its protein product is CASSWRETQYF.

The CDR3 DNA sequence: TGTGCCGGGGGGGATTCCAATGAGGAGCAGTTCTTC. Amino acid sequence: CAGGDSNEEQFF. The rearrangement links TRBV6-2 or TRBV6-3 to TRBJ2-1, with 7 bases fitting TRBD2. Germline trimming cut 11 bases from V and 10 bases from J; bases unmatched to any gene: 11. The germline gives CDR1 MNHEY, CDR2 SVGEGT. The length of the CDR3 is 12 residues.

This clonotype was counted between two and nine times. The chain couples TRBV7-6 to TRBJ2-1; D gene unclear. The CDR3 covers 16 residues. Germline V lookup: CDR1 SGHVS, CDR2 FNYEAQ. V was pared by 4 bases and J by 5 bases, with 18 bases between. The CDR3 DNA sequence: TGTGCCAGCAGCTCTACGGTGGACCTCCCGGACAATGAGCAGTTCTTC. This translates into CASSSTVDLPDNEQFF.

The chain couples TRBV11-3 to TRBJ2-2, with TRBD2 matching over 8 bases. The CDR3 covers 15 residues. V gave up 2 bases and J gave up 6 bases; unmatched junction bases: 5. CDR1 and CDR2 from the germline V gene are SGHNT and YENEEA. The CDR3 sequence is CASSLPGGVPGELFF. CDR3 in DNA: TGTGCCAGCAGCTTACCCGGGGGGGTTCCCGGGGAGCTGTTTTTT.

The sample holds a few counts of this clonotype. V usage is TRBV20-1 and J usage is TRBJ2-7, with TRBD2 identical over 9 bases. Germline V gives CDR1 DFQATT, CDR2 SNEGSKA (reference sequence). The CDR3 covers 14 residues. Trimming took 3 bases from V and 2 from J; bases not matched to a gene: 5. The CDR3 reads CSASPLAGTYEQYF. CDR3 coding DNA: TGCAGTGCTAGTCCCCTAGCGGGGACCTACGAGCAGTACTTC.

This clonotype was counted a few times. This chain joins TRBV7-2 and TRBJ1-6; 8 nucleotides match TRBD1. The CDR3 is 17 residues long. Germline V gene lookup returns CDR1 SGHTA and CDR2 FQGNSA. Germline trimming cut 2 bases from V and 7 bases from J; bases unmatched to any gene: 10. The CDR3 DNA follows: TGTGCCAGCAGCTTAATCAGGGGGCCTTATTCCAATTCACCCCTCCACTTT. It encodes CASSLIRGPYSNSPLHF.

This clonotype was detected many times. The V and J genes are TRBV6-4 and TRBJ2-1; 8 nucleotides match TRBD2. The CDR3 sequence is 16 residues long. V lost 6 bases and J lost 8; bases outside the gene matches: 15. From germline, CDR1 is MRHNA and CDR2 SNTAGT. CDR3 region: CASSPSNILAGDEQFF. In DNA form, the CDR3 reads TGTGCCAGCAGCCCGAGTAACATCCTAGCGGGTGATGAGCAGTTCTTC.